This T cell receptor (beta chain) emerged from a study of blood T cell repertoires in COVID-19. Study details: The United States, Italy and Spain were the sources of the acute and convalescent COVID-19 samples.

Seattle enrolled patients during active infection and tracked them longitudinally. This clone was counted a few times. Per the authors' pipeline: Amplified reference gene primers provided the basis for estimating nucleated cell counts. Assay used: immunoSEQ multiplex PCR; TCRdb lists only in-frame clones, some missing. V and J calls plus clone size are reproduced from that table; the DNA served to infer D and trimming. The sample has 70,000 or so clones; roughly 72% are singletons. The V end was cut by 2 bases, the J end by 7 bases, with 12 bases between. The CDR3 contains 15 residues. Germline values: CDR1 MNHNY, CDR2 SVGAGI (reference sequence).

This receptor was identified in a man aged 60 to 69 with COVID-19, enrolled during active disease. Material for sequencing was peripheral blood. V gene TRBV6-6 combines with J gene TRBJ1-6; no firm D call. In DNA form, the CDR3 reads TGTGCCAGCAGTTACGGAGCAGAACTCAATTCACCCCTCCACTTT. Encoded protein: CASSYGAELNSPLHF.